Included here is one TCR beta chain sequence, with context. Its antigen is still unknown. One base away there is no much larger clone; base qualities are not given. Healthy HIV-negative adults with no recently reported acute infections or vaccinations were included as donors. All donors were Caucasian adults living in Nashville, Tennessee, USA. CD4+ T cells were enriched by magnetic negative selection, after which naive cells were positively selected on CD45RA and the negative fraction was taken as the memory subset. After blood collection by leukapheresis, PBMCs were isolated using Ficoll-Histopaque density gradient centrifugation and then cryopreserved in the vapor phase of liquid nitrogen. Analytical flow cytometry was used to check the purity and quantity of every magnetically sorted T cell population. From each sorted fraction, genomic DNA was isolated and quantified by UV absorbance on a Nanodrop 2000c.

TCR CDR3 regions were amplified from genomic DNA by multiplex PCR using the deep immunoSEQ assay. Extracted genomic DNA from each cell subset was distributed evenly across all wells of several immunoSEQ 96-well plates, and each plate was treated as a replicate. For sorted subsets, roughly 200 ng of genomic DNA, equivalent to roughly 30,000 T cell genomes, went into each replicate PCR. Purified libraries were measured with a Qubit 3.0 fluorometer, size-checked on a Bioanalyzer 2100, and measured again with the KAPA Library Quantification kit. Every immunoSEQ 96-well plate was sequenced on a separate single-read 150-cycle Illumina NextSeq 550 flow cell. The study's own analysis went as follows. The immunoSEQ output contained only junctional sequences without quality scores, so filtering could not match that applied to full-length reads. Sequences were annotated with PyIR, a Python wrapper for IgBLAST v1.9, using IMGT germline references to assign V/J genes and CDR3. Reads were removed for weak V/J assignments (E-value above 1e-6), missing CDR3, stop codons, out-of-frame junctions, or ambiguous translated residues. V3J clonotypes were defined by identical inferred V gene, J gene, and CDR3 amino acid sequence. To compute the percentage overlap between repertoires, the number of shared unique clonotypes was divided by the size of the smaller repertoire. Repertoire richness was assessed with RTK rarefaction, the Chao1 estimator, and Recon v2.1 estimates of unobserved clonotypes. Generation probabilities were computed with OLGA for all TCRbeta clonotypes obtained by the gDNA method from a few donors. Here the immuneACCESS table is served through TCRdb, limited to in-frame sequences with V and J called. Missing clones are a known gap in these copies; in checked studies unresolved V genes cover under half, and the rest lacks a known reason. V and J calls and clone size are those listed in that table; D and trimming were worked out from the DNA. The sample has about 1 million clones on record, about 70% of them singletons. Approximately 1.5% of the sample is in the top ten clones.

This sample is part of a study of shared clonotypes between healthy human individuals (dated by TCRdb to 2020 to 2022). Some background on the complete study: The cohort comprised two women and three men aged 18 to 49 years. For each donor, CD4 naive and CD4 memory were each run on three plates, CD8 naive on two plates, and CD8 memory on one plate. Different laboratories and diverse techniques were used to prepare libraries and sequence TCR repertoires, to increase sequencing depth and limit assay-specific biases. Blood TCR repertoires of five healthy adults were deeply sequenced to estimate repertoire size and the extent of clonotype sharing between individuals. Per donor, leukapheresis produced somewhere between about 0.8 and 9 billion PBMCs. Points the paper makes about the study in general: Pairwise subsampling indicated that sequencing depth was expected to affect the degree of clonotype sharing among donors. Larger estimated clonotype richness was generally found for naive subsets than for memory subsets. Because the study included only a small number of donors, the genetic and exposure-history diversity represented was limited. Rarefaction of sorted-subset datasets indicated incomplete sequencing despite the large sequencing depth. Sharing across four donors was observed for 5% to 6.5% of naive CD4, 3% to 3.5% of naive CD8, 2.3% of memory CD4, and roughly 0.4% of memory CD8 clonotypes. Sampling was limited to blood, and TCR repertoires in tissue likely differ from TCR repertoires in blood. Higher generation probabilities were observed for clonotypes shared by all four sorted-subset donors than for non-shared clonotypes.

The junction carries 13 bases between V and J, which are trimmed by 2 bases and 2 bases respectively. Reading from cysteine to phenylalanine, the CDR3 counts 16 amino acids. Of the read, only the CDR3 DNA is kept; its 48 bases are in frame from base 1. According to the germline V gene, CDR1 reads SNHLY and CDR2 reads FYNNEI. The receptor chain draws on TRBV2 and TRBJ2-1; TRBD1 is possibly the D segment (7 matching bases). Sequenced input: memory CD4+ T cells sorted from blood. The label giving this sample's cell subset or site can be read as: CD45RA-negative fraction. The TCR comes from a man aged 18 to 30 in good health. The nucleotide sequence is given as TGTGCCAGCAGTGAACCGCGGAGGGGGCCCTACAATGAGCAGTTCTTC. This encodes CASSEPRRGPYNEQFF.